The TCR beta chain described here comes from a study of blood T cell repertoires in COVID-19. The germline V gene encodes CDR1 MDHEN and CDR2 SYDVKM. The CDR3 consists of 16 residues. Trimming left V 5 bases short and J 2 bases short, with 19 bases between. All enrollees were roughly 18 to 90 years old and from around 25 US areas. Libraries were prepared by immunoSEQ multiplex PCR; TCRdb keeps only in-frame clonotypes and omits some of them. The table has under 200,000 clones, about 86% seen once; the top ten hold roughly 4%. The receptor was derived from a woman aged 50 to 65 in a cohort exposed to, infected with or recovered from COVID-19 (not recorded which). The source material was PBMCs or T cells enriched from blood (not recorded which). The V and J genes are TRBV28 and TRBJ2-7, with D possibly TRBD2 on 5 matching bases. CDR3 nucleotide sequence: TGTGCCAGCAGTCCCCAGTTGGGCGGGCTAGCCTACGAGCAGTACTTC. Translating it yields CASSPQLGGLAYEQYF. Looking up the rest from reference TRBV28 and TRBJ2-7 gives the full variable domain: DVKVTQSSRYLVKRTGEKVFLECVQDMDHENMFWYRQDPGLGLRLIYFSYDVKMKEKGDIPEGYSVSREKKERFSLILESASTNQTSMYLCASSPQLGGLAYEQYFGPGTRLTVT.